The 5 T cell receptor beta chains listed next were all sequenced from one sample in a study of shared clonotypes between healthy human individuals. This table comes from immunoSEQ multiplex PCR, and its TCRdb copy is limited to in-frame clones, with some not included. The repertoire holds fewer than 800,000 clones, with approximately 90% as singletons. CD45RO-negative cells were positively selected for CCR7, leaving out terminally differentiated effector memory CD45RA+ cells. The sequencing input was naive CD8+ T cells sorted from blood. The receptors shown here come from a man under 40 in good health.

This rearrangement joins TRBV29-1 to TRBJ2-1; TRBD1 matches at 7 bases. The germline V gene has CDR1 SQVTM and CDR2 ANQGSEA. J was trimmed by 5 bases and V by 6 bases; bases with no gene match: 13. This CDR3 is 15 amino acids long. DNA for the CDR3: TGCAGCGTCTCTCCCCGGACAGGACCGAACAATGAGCAGTTCTTC. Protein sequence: CSVSPRTGPNNEQFF.

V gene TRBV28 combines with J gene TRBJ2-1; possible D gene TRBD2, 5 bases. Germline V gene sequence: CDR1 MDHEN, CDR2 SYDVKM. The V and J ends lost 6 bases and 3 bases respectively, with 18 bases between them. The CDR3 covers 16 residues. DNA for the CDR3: TGTGCCAGCAGGACCAGACCGGGGAGAGGCTACAATGAGCAGTTCTTC. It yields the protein CASRTRPGRGYNEQFF.

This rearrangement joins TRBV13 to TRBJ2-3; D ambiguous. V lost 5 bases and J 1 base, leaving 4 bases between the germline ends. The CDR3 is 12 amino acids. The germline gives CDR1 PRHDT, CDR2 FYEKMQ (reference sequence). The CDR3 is CASSKGTDTQYF. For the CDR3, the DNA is TGTGCCAGCAGCAAAGGCACAGATACGCAGTATTTT.

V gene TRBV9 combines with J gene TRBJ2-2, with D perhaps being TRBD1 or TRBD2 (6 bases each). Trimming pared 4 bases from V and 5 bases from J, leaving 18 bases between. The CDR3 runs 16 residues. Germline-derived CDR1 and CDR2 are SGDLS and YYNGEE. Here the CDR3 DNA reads TGTGCCAGCAGCCTTAACGGGGGCTCGAGAACCGGGGAGCTGTTTTTT. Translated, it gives CASSLNGGSRTGELFF.

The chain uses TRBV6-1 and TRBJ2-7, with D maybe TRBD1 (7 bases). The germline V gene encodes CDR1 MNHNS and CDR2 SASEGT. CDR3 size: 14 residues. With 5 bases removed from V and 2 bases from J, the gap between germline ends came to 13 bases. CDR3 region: CASSLEGAPYEQYF. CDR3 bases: TGTGCCAGCAGTCTGGAGGGGGCCCCCTACGAGCAGTACTTC.